Here is one T cell receptor (beta chain) with its context. J gave up 0 bases and V 7 bases, and 16 bases lay outside the gene matches. Germline lookup yields CDR1 SGHTA and CDR2 FQGNSA. This CDR3 is 18 amino acids long. This sample was taken from a study of type 1 and type 2 diabetes patients. PCR was run on genomic DNA. The TCR beta CDR3 region was amplified using 30 forward and 13 reverse primers. TCRdb analysed the multiplex PCR reads with MiXCR anew, one entry per CDR3 protein. Of under 300,000 distinct CDR3 sequences listed, around 50% are singletons. This chain links TRBV7-2 with TRBJ2-3; TRBD2 aligns across 7 bases. Specimen: peripheral blood mononuclear cells (PBMCs). The clonotype was recovered from a young man with type 2 diabetes. The CDR3: CASTSNRVLAASTDTQYF. DNA for the CDR3: TGTGCCAGCACCTCCAATCGGGTTCTAGCGGCTAGCACAGATACGCAGTATTTT.